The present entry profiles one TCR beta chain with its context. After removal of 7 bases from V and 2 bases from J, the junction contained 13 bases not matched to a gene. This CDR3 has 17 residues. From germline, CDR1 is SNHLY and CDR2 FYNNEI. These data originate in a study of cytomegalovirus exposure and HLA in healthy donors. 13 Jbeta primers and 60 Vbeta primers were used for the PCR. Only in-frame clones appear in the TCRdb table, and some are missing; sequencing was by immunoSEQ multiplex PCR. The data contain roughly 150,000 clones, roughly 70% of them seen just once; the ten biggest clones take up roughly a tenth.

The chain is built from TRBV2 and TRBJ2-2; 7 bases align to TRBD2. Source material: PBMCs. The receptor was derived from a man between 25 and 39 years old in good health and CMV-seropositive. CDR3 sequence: CASNPRWRELNTGELFF. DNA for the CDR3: TGTGCCAGCAATCCTCGGTGGCGGGAGTTAAACACCGGGGAGCTGTTTTTT.